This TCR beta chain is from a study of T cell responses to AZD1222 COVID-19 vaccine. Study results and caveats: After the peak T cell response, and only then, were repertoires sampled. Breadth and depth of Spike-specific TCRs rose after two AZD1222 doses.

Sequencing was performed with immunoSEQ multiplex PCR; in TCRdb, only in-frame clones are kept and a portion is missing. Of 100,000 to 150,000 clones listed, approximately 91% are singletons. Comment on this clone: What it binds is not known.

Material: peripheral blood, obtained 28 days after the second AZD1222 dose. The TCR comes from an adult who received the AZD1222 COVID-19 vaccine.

The CDR3 is CSDGRWDREPYEQYF. The CDR3 DNA follows: TGCAGCGACGGAAGGTGGGACAGGGAACCCTACGAGCAGTACTTC. This chain links TRBV29-1 with TRBJ2-7, with 9 bases matching TRBD1. Germline CDR1 and CDR2: SQVTM and ANQGSEA. The V and J ends lost 7 bases and 2 bases, in that order; junction bases with no gene match: 12. This CDR3 contains 15 residues.